A single count supports the clone carrying this T cell receptor beta chain. Profiled with immunoSEQ multiplex PCR; TCRdb holds only in-frame clones, not every one. The top ten clones hold 4% to 4.5% of a sample with 200,000 to 300,000 clones, 84% of them seen once. V was pared by 1 base and J by 2 bases, with 9 bases between. Germline V CDR1 and CDR2: SGHRS, YFSETQ. This CDR3 is built from 15 residues. The source of the sample is a study of blood T cell repertoires in COVID-19. Specimen: peripheral blood. The source is a man aged 55 to 70 with acute or convalescent COVID-19. The V gene is TRBV5-1, the J gene TRBJ2-2, with D possibly being TRBD1 (6 bases). The CDR3 sequence is CASSLRQANTGELFF. For the CDR3, the DNA is TGCGCCAGCAGCTTGAGACAGGCCAACACCGGGGAGCTGTTTTTT.